This T cell receptor beta chain emerged from a study of T cell responses to AZD1222 COVID-19 vaccine. Study-wide points: Spike regions recognized by vaccine-associated CD4 TCRs spanned the protein, led by 160-218 and 743-854. The sample set comprised mostly white British donors with more females, and clonal diversity was possibly underestimated. Without day 14 samples, only post-peak T cell repertoires were studied.

Measured with immunoSEQ multiplex PCR; TCRdb has only the in-frame clones, and not every one. The sample consists of over 120,000 clones, around 90% of them appearing once. V was clipped by 0 bases and J by 11 bases, with 13 bases between them. The CDR3 has 13 residues. CDR1 and CDR2 (germline): SGHTS, YDEGEE. To note about this clone: Antigen: not known.

The V and J genes are TRBV5-8 and TRBJ2-3, with D possibly TRBD1 on 5 matching bases. This receptor was taken from an adult who received the AZD1222 COVID-19 vaccine. Sequences were derived from peripheral blood, sampled 28 days after the second AZD1222 dose. CDR3 sequence (DNA): TGTGCCAGCAGCTTGGAGGCGCAGGGTGGGCAGTATTTT. Its translation: CASSLEAQGGQYF.